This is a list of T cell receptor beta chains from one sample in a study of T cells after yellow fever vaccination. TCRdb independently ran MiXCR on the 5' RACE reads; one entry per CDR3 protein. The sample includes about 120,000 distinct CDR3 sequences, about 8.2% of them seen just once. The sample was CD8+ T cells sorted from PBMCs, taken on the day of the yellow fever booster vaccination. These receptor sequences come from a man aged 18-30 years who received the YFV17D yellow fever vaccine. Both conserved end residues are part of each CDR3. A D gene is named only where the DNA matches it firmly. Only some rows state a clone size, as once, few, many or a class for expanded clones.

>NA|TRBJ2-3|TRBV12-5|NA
TGTGCTAGTGGGGGAAAAGCTTTCACAGATACGCAGTATTTT
CASGGKAFTDTQYF
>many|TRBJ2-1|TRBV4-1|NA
TGCGCCAGCAGCCTCTCGAGGGGGGCCTACAATGAGCAGTTCTTC
CASSLSRGAYNEQFF
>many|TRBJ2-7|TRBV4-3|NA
TGCGCCAGCAGCCCGGACGGATACGAGCAGTACTTC
CASSPDGYEQYF
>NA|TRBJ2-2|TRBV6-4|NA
TGTGCCAGCAGCGCTACAGGCAGTAGCACCGGGGAGCTGTTTTTT
CASSATGSSTGELFF
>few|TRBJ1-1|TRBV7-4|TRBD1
TGTGCCAGCAGCTTTTCCTACAGGGGGATCCATCGGGACACTGAAGCTTTCTTT
CASSFSYRGIHRDTEAFF
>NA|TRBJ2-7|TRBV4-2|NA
TGTGCCAGCAGCCAAGCCGGGCTCGAGCAGTACTTC
CASSQAGLEQYF
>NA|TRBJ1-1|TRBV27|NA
TGTGCCAGCAGTTTATCGACCCCTAGGCTGGACATGAACACTGAAGCTTTCTTT
CASSLSTPRLDMNTEAFF
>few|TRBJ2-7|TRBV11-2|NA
TGTGCCAGCAGCTGGGGGGCGGTTCGCTACGAGCAGTACTTC
CASSWGAVRYEQYF
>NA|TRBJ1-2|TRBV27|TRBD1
TGTGCCACAAGAGTAGGGGGCGCGGATGGCTACACCTTC
CATRVGGADGYTF
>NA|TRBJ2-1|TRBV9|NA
TGTGCCAGCAGCGTAGAGCCGGAACCGGGGAACACTGAGCAGTTCTTC
CASSVEPEPGNTEQFF
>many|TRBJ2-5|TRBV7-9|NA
TGTGCCAGCAGCTTAGCAACAGGGCAAGAGACCCAGTACTTC
CASSLATGQETQYF
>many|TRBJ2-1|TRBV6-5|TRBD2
TGTGCCAGCACCCGGGGAGCGGGGGGGCCTATAAATGAGCAGTTCTTC
CASTRGAGGPINEQFF
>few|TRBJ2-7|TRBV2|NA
TGTGCCAGCAGTGGGAGCTCCGGGACGTTCTACGAGCAGTACTTC
CASSGSSGTFYEQYF
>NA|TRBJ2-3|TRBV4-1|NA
TGCGCCAGCAGCCAAGATGGTCCAGATACGCAGTATTTT
CASSQDGPDTQYF
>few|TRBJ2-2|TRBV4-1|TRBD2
TGCGCCAGCAGCCAACCCTATGCGGGGGGCGGGGAGCTGTTTTTT
CASSQPYAGGGELFF
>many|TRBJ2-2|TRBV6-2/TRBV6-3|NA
TGTGCCAGCAGTTACTCGAAAAGGGACACCGGGGAGCTGTTTTTT
CASSYSKRDTGELFF
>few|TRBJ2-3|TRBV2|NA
TGTGCCAGCAGTGTATACAGCCACACAGATACGCAGTATTTT
CASSVYSHTDTQYF
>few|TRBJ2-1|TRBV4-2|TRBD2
TGTGCCAGCAGCCAATCCAGCGGGGGGGTATACAATGAGCAGTTCTTC
CASSQSSGGVYNEQFF
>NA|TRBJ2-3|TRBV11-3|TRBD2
TGTGCCAGCAGCCCGGGGGGACTAGCGGGGCTCGCAGATACGCAGTATTTT
CASSPGGLAGLADTQYF
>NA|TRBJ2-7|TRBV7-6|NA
TGTGCCAGCAGCCTCCAGCCCGTCAAGGGGCTGAACGAGCAGTACTTC
CASSLQPVKGLNEQYF
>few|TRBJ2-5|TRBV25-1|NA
TGTGCCAGTCAGCCGGGACATAAAGAGACCCAGTACTTC
CASQPGHKETQYF
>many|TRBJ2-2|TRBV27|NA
TGTGCCAGCAGTTTTGGGGGCACCGGGGAGCTGTTTTTT
CASSFGGTGELFF
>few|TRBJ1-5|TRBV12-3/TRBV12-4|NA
TGTGCCAGCAGTTTAGAGATAGGGAATCAGCCCCAGCATTTT
CASSLEIGNQPQHF
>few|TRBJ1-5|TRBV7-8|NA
TGTGCCAGCAGCCTAAATAGTGGGGCCAATCAGCCCCAGCATTTT
CASSLNSGANQPQHF
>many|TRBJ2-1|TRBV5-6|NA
TGTGCCAGCAGAAGGTTACGGGGGGCCGAAGCTAATGAGCAGTTCTTC
CASRRLRGAEANEQFF
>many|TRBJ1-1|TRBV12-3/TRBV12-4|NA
TGTGCCAGCAGTTTAGCGGGGCGGACTGAAGCTTTCTTT
CASSLAGRTEAFF
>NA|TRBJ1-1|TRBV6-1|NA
TGTGCCAGCAGTGATCAGGCAGGGACGAACACTGAAGCTTTCTTT
CASSDQAGTNTEAFF
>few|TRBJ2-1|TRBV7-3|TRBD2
TGTGCCAGCAGCTGTCTAAGGCGGGGGTCCAATGAGCAGTTCTTC
CASSCLRRGSNEQFF
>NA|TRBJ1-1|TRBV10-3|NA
TGTGCCATCAGGGGCCGATTCCCGAACACTGAAGCTTTCTTT
CAIRGRFPNTEAFF
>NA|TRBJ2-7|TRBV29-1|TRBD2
TGCAGCGGTAGCGGGGGGAGCTCCTACGAGCAGTACTTC
CSGSGGSSYEQYF